In this sample, the clone carrying this T cell receptor beta chain turned up many times. Its antigen is unknown. Germline CDR1 reads MNHNS; CDR2 reads SASEGT. This CDR3 is 12 amino acids long. V lost 7 bases and J 7 bases, leaving 11 bases between the germline ends. This record belongs to a study of T cell repertoires in cytomegalovirus infection. About the research overall: TCR beta signatures that were public indicated CMV infection and matching HLA type.

Study outcomes and limitations: Cumulative frequency of public TCR beta families picked out carriers of CMV plus the relevant HLA. Dominant in the ex vivo response were TCR beta clonotypes restricted by HLA-C and specific for CMV.

A single record per CDR3 protein comes from TCRdb applying MiXCR to the reads. The table lists around 280,000 distinct CDR3 sequences, roughly a tenth of them singletons. The clonotype was recovered from a human donor in good health (CMV status not recorded). Some clones in this sample may be carry-over from other donors' samples. Input material: PBMCs. V is TRBV6-1 and J is TRBJ2-1, with a tentative D call TRBD2 (6 bases). The CDR3 sequence: CASTSGSNEQFF. The CDR3 DNA reads TGTGCCAGCACCTCCGGGAGTAATGAGCAGTTCTTC.